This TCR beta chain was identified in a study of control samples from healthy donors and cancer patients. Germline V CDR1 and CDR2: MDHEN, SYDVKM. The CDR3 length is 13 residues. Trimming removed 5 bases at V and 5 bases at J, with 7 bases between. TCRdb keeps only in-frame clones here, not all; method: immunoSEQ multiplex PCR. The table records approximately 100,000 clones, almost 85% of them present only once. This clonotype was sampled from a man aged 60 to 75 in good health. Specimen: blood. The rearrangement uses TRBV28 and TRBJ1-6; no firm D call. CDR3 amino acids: CASSPANNSPLHF. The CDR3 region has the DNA TGTGCCAGCAGTCCGGCGAATAATTCACCCCTCCACTTT.